What follows are 19 T cell receptor beta chains derived from one specimen sequenced in a study of beta chain features in type 1 diabetes. The authors reverse transcribed all of the isolated RNA, so sequencing captured expressed TCRB transcripts. Assay: immunoSEQ multiplex PCR; the TCRdb copy retains only in-frame clones and omits some. Counted here are under 950,000 clones, 17% occurring once; the ten biggest clones make up about 0.025%. Sequencing was done on a sample of naive CD4+ T cells from blood. These receptors all come from a woman aged 18 to 35 in good health.

The chain uses TRBV12-5 and TRBJ2-3; 8 bases are a match to TRBD2. V lost 1 base to trimming and J lost 5 bases; unmatched junction nucleotides: 8. The CDR3 has 16 amino acids. Germline CDR1 reads LGHNT; CDR2 reads FRNRAP. The CDR3 sequence: CASGLAFPGLEDTQYF. The CDR3 coding sequence is TGTGCTAGTGGTTTGGCGTTCCCGGGACTAGAAGATACGCAGTATTTT.

This clone was detected only a few times. This chain uses TRBV10-3 with TRBJ2-1; D possibly uses TRBD1 or TRBD2 (5 bases each). Trimming took off 9 bases at V and 5 bases at J, with 14 bases between the two ends. The CDR3 is 13 amino acids. Germline CDR1 is ENHRY and CDR2 is SYGVKD. The CDR3 sequence is CAILGTEDNEQFF. As DNA, the CDR3 is TGTGCCATTTTAGGGACGGAGGACAATGAGCAGTTCTTC.

The sample holds a few counts of this clone. The rearrangement uses TRBV6-6 and TRBJ2-1; 11 bases align to TRBD2. The CDR3 has 15 residues. V dropped 7 bases and J dropped 5; count of bases not matched to a gene: 7. Germline loops: CDR1 MNHNY, CDR2 SVGAGI (reference sequence). The CDR3 loop is CASTEGLADNNEQFF. CDR3 nucleotide sequence: TGTGCCAGCACCGAGGGACTAGCGGATAACAATGAGCAGTTCTTC.

This chain connects TRBV9 to TRBJ2-5; weak D call: TRBD2 (6 bases). The CDR3 extends over 15 amino acids. V shed 2 bases and J shed 3 bases, with 14 bases lying between them. The germline V gene encodes CDR1 SGDLS and CDR2 YYNGEE. CDR3: CASSVGLGHKETQYF. The CDR3 DNA reads as TGTGCCAGCAGCGTGGGACTCGGACACAAAGAGACCCAGTACTTC.

This clone was counted a few times. This rearrangement joins TRBV9 to TRBJ2-3; D ambiguous. V lost 0 bases and J 2 bases, leaving 10 bases between the germline ends. Germline-derived CDR1 and CDR2 are SGDLS and YYNGEE. This CDR3 contains 15 residues. CDR3 residues: CASSVEEWNTDTQYF. The CDR3, as DNA: TGTGCCAGCAGCGTAGAGGAGTGGAACACAGATACGCAGTATTTT.

This clone showed up just a few times. The gene calls are TRBV10-3 and TRBJ2-3, with D tentatively TRBD2 (6 bases). The CDR3 spans 13 residues. Germline CDR1 ENHRY, CDR2 SYGVKD. The V end was cut by 6 bases, the J end by 11 bases, with 18 bases between. The DNA of the CDR3 is TGTGCCATCAGCCGACTAGATTCAGCAGGGCAGTATTTT. It codes for CAISRLDSAGQYF.

This chain joins TRBV6-5 and TRBJ1-1, with 7 bases identical to TRBD1. Germline lookup yields CDR1 MNHEY and CDR2 SVGAGI. With V trimmed by 6 bases and J by 1 base, 2 bases remained unmatched. The length of the CDR3 is 13 residues. CDR3 region: CASRRQGNTEAFF. The CDR3 nucleotides are TGTGCCAGCAGGCGACAGGGGAACACTGAAGCTTTCTTT.

Note on this clone: A single base is all that separates this from a far larger clone, so a read error is likely. The V and J genes are TRBV5-6 and TRBJ2-3; D is unclear. This CDR3 region has 11 residues. Germline V gene lookup returns CDR1 SGHDT and CDR2 YYEEEE. The ends were cut back, 4 bases at V and 3 bases at J, with 3 bases in the middle. This CDR3 is CASSQTDTQYF. The CDR3 DNA follows: TGTGCCAGCAGCCAGACAGATACGCAGTATTTT.

The V and J genes are TRBV7-2 and TRBJ2-7; D is perhaps TRBD1 or TRBD2 (6 bases each). Looked up from germline, CDR1 is SGHTA and CDR2 is FQGNSA. CDR3 length: 15 amino acids. V shed 2 bases and J shed 5 bases, with 16 bases lying between them. CDR3 residues: CASSLRSTGRNEQYF. CDR3 nucleotides: TGTGCCAGCAGCTTACGTAGCACAGGGAGGAACGAGCAGTACTTC.

In its sample, this clone was seen a few times. The V gene is TRBV2, the J gene TRBJ2-7; 9 bases map to TRBD2. Germline CDR1 is SNHLY and CDR2 is FYNNEI. CDR3 length: 15 residues. V lost 6 bases and J lost 5; bases outside the gene matches: 11. Written as DNA, the CDR3 is TGTGCCAGCAGGGAGGAACTAGCGGGTTTTCACGAGCAGTACTTC. This sequence encodes CASREELAGFHEQYF.

This sequence joins TRBV28 and TRBJ1-5; no reliable D call. CDR1 is MDHEN, CDR2 SYDVKM, per germline. V was clipped by 3 bases and J by 6 bases, with 0 bases between them. The CDR3 spans 10 residues. CDR3 in DNA: TGTGCCAGCAGTTTTCAGCCCCAGCATTTT. This gives the protein CASSFQPQHF.

V gene TRBV15 combines with J gene TRBJ2-2; weak D call: TRBD2 (6 bases). Germline values: CDR1 LNHNV, CDR2 YYDKDF (reference sequence). The CDR3 is made up of 16 amino acids. The V gene lost 1 base and the J gene lost 3 bases, with 12 bases spanning the gap. CDR3 protein: CATSRAPGTYTGELFF. CDR3 DNA: TGTGCCACCAGCAGAGCGCCCGGGACTTACACCGGGGAGCTGTTTTTT.

The genes are TRBV21-1 and TRBJ2-7; the DNA was not used to check the table's D call, TRBD1. TRBV21-1 is noted as a pseudogene. This CDR3 contains 13 residues. This CDR3 is CASSPNPVYEQYF. CDR3 nucleotides: TGTGCCAGCAGCCCGAACCCAGTTTACGAGCAGTACTTC.

This clone occurred a few times. The rearrangement links TRBV19 to TRBJ2-1, with a tentative D call TRBD2 (5 bases). The CDR3 is 13 amino acids. V shed 2 bases and J shed 8 bases, with 10 bases lying between them. Germline V gives CDR1 LNHDA, CDR2 SQIVND (reference sequence). CDR3 DNA: TGTGCCAGTAGTATATCAGCTAGCCATGAGCAGTTCTTC. Residues: CASSISASHEQFF.

The chain recombines TRBV5-1 with TRBJ2-3; tentatively, D is TRBD2 (6 bases). V was shortened by 0 bases and J by 6 bases, with 14 bases between the two germline ends. This CDR3 comprises 15 residues. Looked up from germline, CDR1 is SGHRS and CDR2 is YFSETQ. This CDR3 is CASSLAGGAWDTQYF. CDR3 nucleotide sequence: TGCGCCAGCAGCTTGGCTGGAGGGGCGTGGGATACGCAGTATTTT.

V and J are TRBV10-2 and TRBJ1-1, with D unclear. Per the germline V gene, CDR1 is WSHSY and CDR2 is SAAADI. Trimming stripped 7 bases from V and 5 bases from J, with 14 bases between. The CDR3 is 13 amino acids. The CDR3 bases are TGCGCCAGCAAGTTCGACATGGGGACTGAAGCTTTCTTT. This codes for CASKFDMGTEAFF.

The sample holds a few counts of this clone. The V and J genes are TRBV5-1 and TRBJ2-5; 7 nucleotides line up with TRBD2. Trimming removed 0 bases from V and 6 bases from J; junction bases left unmatched: 8. The germline CDR1 and CDR2 sequences are SGHRS and YFSETQ. This CDR3 region has 15 residues. CDR3 protein: CASSLGREAGKTQYF. DNA of the CDR3: TGCGCCAGCAGCTTGGGACGGGAGGCGGGGAAGACCCAGTACTTC. The full variable domain, in which reference TRBV5-1 and TRBJ2-5 provide the parts outside the CDR3, is KAGVTQTPRYLIKTRGQQVTLSCSPISGHRSVSWYQQTPGQGLQFLFEYFSETQRNKGNFPGRFSGRQFSNSRSEMNVSTLELGDSALYLCASSLGREAGKTQYFGPGTRLLVL.

The chain's CDR3 is CASSLAPPSSYNEQFF. CDR3 coding DNA: TGTGCCAGCAGCTTAGCTCCGCCGAGCTCCTACAATGAGCAGTTCTTC. The chain combines TRBV7-9 with TRBJ2-1, with unresolved D. Trimming removed 0 bases from V and 0 bases from J, with 9 bases in between. This CDR3 contains 16 residues. Germline values: CDR1 SEHNR, CDR2 FQNEAQ (reference sequence).

This clone was found a few times. The CDR3 region has the DNA TGTGCCAGCAGCCAATTTGCAGGGTCTGAAGCTTTCTTT. This encodes CASSQFAGSEAFF. The genes are TRBV5-4 and TRBJ1-1, with a tentative D call TRBD1 (5 bases). The CDR3 length is 13 residues. Germline CDR1 is SGHNT and CDR2 is YYREEE (reference sequence). The V gene lost 4 bases and the J gene lost 6 bases, with 13 bases spanning the gap.